This T cell receptor beta chain derives from a study of blood T cell repertoires in COVID-19. For the study at large: Samples came from the United States, Italy and Spain, spanning acute and convalescent COVID-19. T cells, B-cell-depleted T cells, or PBMCs provided the cDNA or gDNA that served as material.

Original handling: Researchers report that nucleated cell counts were estimated from reference gene primer amplification. Generated by immunoSEQ multiplex PCR, the TCRdb table keeps only in-frame clones and is missing some. The V and J calls and clone size are taken from that table; D and trimming were inferred from the DNA. The repertoire includes about 250,000 clones, over 65% of them detected once, and 3% to 3.5% sits in the top ten. CDR1 is LNHDA and CDR2 is SQIVND in the germline V gene (reference sequence). The CDR3 runs to 15 residues. Unmatched junction bases numbered 8, after V lost 2 bases and J lost 5 bases.

Sequencing was done on a sample of peripheral blood. The V call is TRBV19, the J call TRBJ1-1; 7 bases map to TRBD1. The source is a woman older than 75 with acute or convalescent COVID-19. This CDR3 reads CASSILGAGGTEAFF. The CDR3 coding sequence is TGTGCCAGTAGTATACTGGGTGCAGGGGGGACTGAAGCTTTCTTT.